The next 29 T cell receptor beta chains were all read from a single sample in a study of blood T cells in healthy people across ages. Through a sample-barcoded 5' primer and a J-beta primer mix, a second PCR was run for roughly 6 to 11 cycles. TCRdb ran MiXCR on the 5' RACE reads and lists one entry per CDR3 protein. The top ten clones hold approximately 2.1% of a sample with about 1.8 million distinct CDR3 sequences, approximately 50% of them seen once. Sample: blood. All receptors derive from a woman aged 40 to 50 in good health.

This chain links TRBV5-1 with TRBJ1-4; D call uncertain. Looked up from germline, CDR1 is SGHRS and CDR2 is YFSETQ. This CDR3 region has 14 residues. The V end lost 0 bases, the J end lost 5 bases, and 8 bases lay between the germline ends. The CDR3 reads CASSLDMENEKLFF. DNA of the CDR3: TGCGCCAGCAGCTTGGACATGGAGAATGAAAAACTGTTTTTT. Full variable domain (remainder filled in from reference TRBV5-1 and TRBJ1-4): KAGVTQTPRYLIKTRGQQVTLSCSPISGHRSVSWYQQTPGQGLQFLFEYFSETQRNKGNFPGRFSGRQFSNSRSEMNVSTLELGDSALYLCASSLDMENEKLFFGSGTQLSVL.

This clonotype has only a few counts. CDR3 in amino acids: CSVDAEGGYTF. CDR3 nucleotide sequence: TGCAGCGTTGATGCGGAGGGAGGCTACACCTTC. V usage is TRBV29-1 and J usage is TRBJ1-2; no firm D call. V was trimmed by 3 bases and J by 8 bases, leaving 10 bases between them. Germline V gene lookup returns CDR1 SQVTM and CDR2 ANQGSEA. The CDR3 is 11 amino acids.

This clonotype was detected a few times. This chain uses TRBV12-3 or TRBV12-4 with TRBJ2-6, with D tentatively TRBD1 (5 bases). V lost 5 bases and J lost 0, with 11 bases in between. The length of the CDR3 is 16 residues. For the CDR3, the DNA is TGTGCCAGCAGTCACCAGGGCACCTCTGGGGCCAACGTCCTGACTTTC. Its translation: CASSHQGTSGANVLTF.

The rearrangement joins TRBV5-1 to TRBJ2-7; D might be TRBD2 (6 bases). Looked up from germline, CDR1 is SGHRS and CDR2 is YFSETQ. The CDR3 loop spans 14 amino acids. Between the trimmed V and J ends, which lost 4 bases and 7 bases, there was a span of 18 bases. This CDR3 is CASSPTPGAGEQYF. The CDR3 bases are TGCGCCAGCAGCCCAACCCCCGGGGCGGGGGAGCAGTACTTC.

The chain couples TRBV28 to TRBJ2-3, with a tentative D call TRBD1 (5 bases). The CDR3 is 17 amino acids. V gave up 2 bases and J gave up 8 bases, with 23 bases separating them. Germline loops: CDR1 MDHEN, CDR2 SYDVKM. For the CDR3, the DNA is TGTGCCAGCAGTTTAAATCTAGGGGATATGGGGTCAGGTACGCAGTATTTT. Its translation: CASSLNLGDMGSGTQYF.

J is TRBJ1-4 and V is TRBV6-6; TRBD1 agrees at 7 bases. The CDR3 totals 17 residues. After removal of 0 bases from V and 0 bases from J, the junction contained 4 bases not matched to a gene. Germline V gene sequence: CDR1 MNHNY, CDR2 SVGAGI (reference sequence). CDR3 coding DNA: TGTGCCAGCAGTTACTCGGACAGGTTTGCAACTAATGAAAAACTGTTTTTT. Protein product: CASSYSDRFATNEKLFF.

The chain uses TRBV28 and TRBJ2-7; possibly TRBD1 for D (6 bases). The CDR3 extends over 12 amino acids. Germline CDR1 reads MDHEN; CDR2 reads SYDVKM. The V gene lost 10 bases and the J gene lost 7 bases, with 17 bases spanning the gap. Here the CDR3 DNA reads TGTGCCATCTCCCAGGGGTCGGGTGAGCAGTACTTC. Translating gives CAISQGSGEQYF.

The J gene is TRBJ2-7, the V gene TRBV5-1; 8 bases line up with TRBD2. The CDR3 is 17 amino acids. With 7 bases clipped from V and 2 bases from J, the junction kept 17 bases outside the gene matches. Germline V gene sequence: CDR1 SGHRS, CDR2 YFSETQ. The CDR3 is CASADRGGQTTTYEQYF. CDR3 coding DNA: TGCGCCAGCGCCGACCGGGGGGGGCAGACTACCACCTACGAGCAGTACTTC.

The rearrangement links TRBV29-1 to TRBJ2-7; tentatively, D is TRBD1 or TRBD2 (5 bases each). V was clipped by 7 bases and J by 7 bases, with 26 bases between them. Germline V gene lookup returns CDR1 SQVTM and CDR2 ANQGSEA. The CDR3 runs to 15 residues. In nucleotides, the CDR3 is TGCAGCGCCTTAATCCGGGACCAAGATTACAATGAGCAGTACTTC. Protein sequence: CSALIRDQDYNEQYF.

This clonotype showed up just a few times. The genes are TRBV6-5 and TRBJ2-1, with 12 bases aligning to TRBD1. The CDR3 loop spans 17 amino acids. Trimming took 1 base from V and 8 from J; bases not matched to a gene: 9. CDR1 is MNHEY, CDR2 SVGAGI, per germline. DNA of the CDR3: TGTGCCAGCAGTTACTTTGCAACCGGGACAGGGGGCTATGAGCAGTTCTTC. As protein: CASSYFATGTGGYEQFF.

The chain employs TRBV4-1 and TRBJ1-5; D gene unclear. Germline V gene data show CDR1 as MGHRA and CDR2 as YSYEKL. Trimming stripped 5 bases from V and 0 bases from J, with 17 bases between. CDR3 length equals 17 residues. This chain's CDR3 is CASSSTPQAHSNQPQHF. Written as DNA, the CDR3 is TGCGCCAGCAGCTCTACCCCGCAGGCACATAGCAATCAGCCCCAGCATTTT.

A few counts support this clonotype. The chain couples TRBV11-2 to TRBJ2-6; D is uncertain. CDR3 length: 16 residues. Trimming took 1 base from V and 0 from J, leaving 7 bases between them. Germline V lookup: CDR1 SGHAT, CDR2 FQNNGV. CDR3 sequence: CASSLGSVSGANVLTF. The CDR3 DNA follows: TGTGCCAGCAGCTTAGGCAGCGTCTCTGGGGCCAACGTCCTGACTTTC.

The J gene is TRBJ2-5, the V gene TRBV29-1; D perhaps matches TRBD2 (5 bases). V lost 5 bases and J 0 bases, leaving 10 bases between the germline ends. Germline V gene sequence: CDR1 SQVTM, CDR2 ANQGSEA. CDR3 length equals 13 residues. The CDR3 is CSVPGKDQETQYF. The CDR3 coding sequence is TGCAGCGTTCCCGGGAAAGACCAAGAGACCCAGTACTTC.

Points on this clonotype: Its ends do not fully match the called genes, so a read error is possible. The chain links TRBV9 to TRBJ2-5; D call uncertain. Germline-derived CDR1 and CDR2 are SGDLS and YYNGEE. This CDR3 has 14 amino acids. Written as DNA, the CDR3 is TGTGCCAGCGGCGTAGGAAGCAGGCAAGAGACCCAGTACTTC. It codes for CASGVGSRQETQYF.

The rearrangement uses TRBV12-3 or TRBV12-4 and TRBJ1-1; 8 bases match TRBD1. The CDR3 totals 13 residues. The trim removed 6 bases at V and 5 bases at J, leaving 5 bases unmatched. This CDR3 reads CASRHRTGTEAFF. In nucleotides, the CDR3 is TGTGCCAGCAGACACCGGACAGGGACTGAAGCTTTCTTT.

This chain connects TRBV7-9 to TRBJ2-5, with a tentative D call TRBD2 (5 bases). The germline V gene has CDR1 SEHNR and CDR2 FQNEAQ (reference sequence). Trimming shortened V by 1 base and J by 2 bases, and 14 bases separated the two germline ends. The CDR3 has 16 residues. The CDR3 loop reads CASSLERNGIQETQYF. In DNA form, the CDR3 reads TGTGCCAGCAGCTTAGAAAGAAACGGGATTCAAGAGACCCAGTACTTC.

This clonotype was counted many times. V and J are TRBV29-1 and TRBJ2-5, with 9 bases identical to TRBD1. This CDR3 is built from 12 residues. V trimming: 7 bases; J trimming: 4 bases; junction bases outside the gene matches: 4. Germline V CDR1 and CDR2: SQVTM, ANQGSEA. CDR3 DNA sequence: TGCAGCGCATCGGACAGGGGAGAGACCCAGTACTTC. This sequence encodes CSASDRGETQYF.

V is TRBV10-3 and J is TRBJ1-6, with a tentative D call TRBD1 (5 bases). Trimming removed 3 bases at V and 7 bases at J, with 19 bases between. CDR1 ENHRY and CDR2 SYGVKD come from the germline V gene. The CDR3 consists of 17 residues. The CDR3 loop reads CAISDPGRRGGNSPLHF. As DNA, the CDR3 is TGTGCCATCAGTGACCCGGGTAGGAGGGGTGGGAATTCACCCCTCCACTTT.

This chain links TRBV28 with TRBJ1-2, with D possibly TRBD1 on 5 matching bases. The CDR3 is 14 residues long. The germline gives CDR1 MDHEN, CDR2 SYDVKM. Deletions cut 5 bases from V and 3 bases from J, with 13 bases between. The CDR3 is CASSGADTDYGYTF. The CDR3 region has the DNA TGTGCCAGCAGTGGGGCAGACACAGACTATGGCTACACCTTC.

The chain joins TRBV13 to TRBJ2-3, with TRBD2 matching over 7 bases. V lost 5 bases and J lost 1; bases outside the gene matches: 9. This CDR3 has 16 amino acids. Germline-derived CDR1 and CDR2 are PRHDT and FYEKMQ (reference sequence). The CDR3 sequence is CASSPPLADGTDTQYF. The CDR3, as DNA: TGTGCCAGCAGCCCCCCCCTAGCGGATGGCACAGATACGCAGTATTTT.

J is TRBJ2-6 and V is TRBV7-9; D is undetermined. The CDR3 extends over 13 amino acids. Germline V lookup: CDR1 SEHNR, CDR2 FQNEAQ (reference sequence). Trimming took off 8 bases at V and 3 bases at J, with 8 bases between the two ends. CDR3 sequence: CASGLGGANVLTF. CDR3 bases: TGTGCCAGCGGATTGGGTGGGGCCAACGTCCTGACTTTC.

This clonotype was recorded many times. The CDR3: CASRTPPAYEQYF. The CDR3 nucleotides are TGTGCCAGCAGGACACCCCCCGCCTACGAGCAGTACTTC. The genes are TRBV7-2 and TRBJ2-7; no clear D gene. Germline CDR1 reads SGHTA; CDR2 reads FQGNSA. The CDR3 covers 13 residues. V lost 6 bases and J 2 bases, leaving 11 bases between the germline ends.

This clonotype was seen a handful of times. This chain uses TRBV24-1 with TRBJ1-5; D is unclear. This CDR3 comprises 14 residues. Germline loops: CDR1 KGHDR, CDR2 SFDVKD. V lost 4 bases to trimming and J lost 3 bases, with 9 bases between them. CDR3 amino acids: CATSEQGNNQPQHF. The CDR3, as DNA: TGTGCCACCAGTGAGCAAGGTAACAATCAGCCCCAGCATTTT.

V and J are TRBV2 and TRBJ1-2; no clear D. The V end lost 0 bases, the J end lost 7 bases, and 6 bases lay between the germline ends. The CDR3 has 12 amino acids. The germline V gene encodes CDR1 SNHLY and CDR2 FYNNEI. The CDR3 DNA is TGTGCCAGCAGTGAAGCGCGGAGTGGCTACACCTTC. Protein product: CASSEARSGYTF.

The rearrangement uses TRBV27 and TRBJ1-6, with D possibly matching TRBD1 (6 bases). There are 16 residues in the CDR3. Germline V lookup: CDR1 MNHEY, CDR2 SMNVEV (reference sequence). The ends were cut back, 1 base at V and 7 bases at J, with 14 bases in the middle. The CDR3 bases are TGTGCCAGCAGTTTATATGGGGGGCTCTCGAATTCACCCCTCCACTTT. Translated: CASSLYGGLSNSPLHF.

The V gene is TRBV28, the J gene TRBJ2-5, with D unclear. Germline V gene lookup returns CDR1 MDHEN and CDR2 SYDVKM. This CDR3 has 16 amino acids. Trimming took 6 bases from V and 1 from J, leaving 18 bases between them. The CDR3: CASSHPSKKGQETQYF. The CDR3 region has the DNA TGTGCCAGCAGCCACCCCTCAAAAAAAGGCCAAGAGACCCAGTACTTC.

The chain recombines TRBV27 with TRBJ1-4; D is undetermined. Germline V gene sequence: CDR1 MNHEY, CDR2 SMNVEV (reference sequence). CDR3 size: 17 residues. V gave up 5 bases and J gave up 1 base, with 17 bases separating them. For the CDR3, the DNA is TGTGCCAGCAGTGACCAATTCGGGGAAAAAACTAATGAAAAACTGTTTTTT. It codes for CASSDQFGEKTNEKLFF. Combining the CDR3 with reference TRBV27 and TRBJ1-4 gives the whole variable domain EAQVTQNPRYLITVTGKKLTVTCSQNMNHEYMSWYRQDPGLGLRQIYYSMNVEVTDKGDVPEGYKVSRKEKRNFPLILESPSPNQTSLYFCASSDQFGEKTNEKLFFGSGTQLSVL.

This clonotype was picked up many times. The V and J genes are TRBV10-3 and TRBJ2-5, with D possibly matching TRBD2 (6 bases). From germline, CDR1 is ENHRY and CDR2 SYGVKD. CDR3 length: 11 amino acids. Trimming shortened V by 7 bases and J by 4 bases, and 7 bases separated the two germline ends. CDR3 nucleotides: TGTGCCATCAAGGGAGGAGAGACCCAGTACTTC. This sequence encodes CAIKGGETQYF.

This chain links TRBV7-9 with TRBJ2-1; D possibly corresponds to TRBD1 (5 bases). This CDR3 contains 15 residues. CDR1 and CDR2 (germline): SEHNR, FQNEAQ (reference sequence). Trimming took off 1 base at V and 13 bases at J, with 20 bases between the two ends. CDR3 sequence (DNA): TGTGCCAGCAGCTTAGGAGTCAGGGCGGATGAGACCCAGTTCTTC. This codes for CASSLGVRADETQFF.